This T cell receptor beta chain emerged from a study of cytomegalovirus exposure and HLA in healthy donors. Although they were nominally healthy when sampled, donors likely had unrecorded immune exposures. The germline V gene encodes CDR1 MNHEY and CDR2 SMNVEV (reference sequence). The CDR3 has 12 amino acids. V lost 8 bases and J lost 4; bases outside the gene matches: 4. PCR was performed using 60 Vbeta and 13 Jbeta primers. Authors' methods: Approximately 11 million shared chains were among the roughly 80 million unique TCR beta chains that a later analysis counted. The method was immunoSEQ multiplex PCR; TCRdb's version includes in-frame clones alone and lacks a portion of them. V and J calls and clone size come straight from that table; D and trimming were deduced from the DNA. Seen here are 150,000 or so clones, around four fifths observed once, and the top ten hold approximately 1.5%.

The sequence was collected from a man aged 30 to 39 in good health and CMV-seropositive. What was sequenced was PBMCs. The rearrangement uses TRBV27 and TRBJ1-2, with 7 bases identical to TRBD1. This CDR3 reads CASYRGGYGYTF. In DNA form, the CDR3 reads TGTGCCAGCTACAGGGGTGGCTATGGCTACACCTTC.